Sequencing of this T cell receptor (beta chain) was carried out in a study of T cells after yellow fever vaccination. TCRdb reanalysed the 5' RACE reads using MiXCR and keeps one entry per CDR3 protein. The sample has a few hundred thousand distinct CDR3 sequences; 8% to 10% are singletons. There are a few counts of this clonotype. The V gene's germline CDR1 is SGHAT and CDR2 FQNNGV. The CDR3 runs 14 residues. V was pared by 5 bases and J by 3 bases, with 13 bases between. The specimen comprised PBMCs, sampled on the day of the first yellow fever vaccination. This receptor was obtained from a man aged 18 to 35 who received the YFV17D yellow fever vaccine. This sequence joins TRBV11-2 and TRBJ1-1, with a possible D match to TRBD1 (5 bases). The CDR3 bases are TGTGCCAGCAGCCGGAGAGACAGAGACACTGAAGCTTTCTTT. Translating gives CASSRRDRDTEAFF.